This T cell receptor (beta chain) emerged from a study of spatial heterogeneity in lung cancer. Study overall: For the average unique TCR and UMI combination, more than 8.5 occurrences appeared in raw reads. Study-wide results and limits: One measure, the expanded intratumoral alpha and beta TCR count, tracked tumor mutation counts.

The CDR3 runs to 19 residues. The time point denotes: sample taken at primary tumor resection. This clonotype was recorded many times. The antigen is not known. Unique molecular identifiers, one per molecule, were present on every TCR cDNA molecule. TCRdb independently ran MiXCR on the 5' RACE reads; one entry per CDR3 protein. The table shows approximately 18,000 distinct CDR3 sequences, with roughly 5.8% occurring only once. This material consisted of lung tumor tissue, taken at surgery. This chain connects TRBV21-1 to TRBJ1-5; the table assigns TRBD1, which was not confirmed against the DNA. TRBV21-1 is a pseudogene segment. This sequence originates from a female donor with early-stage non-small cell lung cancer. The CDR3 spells CASSKIETYRDRAISPVGF. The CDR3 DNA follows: TGTGCCAGCAGCAAAATTGAAACTTACCGGGACAGGGCAATCAGCCCCGTAGGTTTT.